This TCR beta chain was profiled in a study of control samples from healthy donors and cancer patients (TCRdb year 2020). This clone was seen once. What antigen it recognizes has not been identified. Qualities for individual bases were not recorded, and no much larger clone is one base off. The library was prepared using the immunoSEQ multiplex PCR assay. Not all clones reach the TCRdb copy of this immuneACCESS table, which keeps in-frame sequences only. Checked studies attribute under half of the gap to unresolved V genes and leave the rest unexplained. Recorded for this sample are approximately 100,000 clones; 92% of them occurred a single time. The ten largest clonotypes hold approximately 3% of the sample. V and J are truncated by 5 bases and 10 bases respectively, leaving an intervening sequence of 12 bases. CDR1 SNHLY and CDR2 FYNNEI are derived from the germline V gene. Inclusive of the bounding cysteine and phenylalanine, the CDR3 is 12 residues long. CDR3 DNA is the only sequence kept; it has 36 bases, read in frame from the first base.

The chain is assembled from TRBV2 and TRBJ2-1, and perhaps TRBD2 as D gene, on 6 matching bases. This TCR came from a human donor in good health. The donor label of this sample is uncertain. Sequencing was performed on blood. The sequenced DNA is TGTGCCAGCAGTCGTCTTAGCGGAGAGCAGTTCTTC. This codes for CASSRLSGEQFF.